This TCR beta chain was recorded in a study of blood T cell repertoires in COVID-19. Study as a whole: Acute and convalescent COVID-19 specimens originated in the United States, Italy and Spain. T cells, B-cell-depleted T cells, or PBMCs provided the cDNA or gDNA that served as material.

Trimming pared 6 bases from V and 4 bases from J, leaving 20 bases between. Germline V gene lookup returns CDR1 MGHRA and CDR2 YSYEKL. This CDR3 spans 16 amino acids. Per the original data handling: Reference gene primer amplification in the assay estimated nucleated cell counts. TCRdb keeps only in-frame clones here, not all; method: immunoSEQ multiplex PCR. V and J calls and clone size are as listed in that table; D and trimming were resolved from the DNA. The sample has tens of thousands of clones, 70% to 90% seen once; the top ten hold roughly 5%. The sequence was collected from a man between 65 and 85 years old with acute or convalescent COVID-19. This chain connects TRBV4-1 to TRBJ2-3, with TRBD2 as a possible D gene (5 bases). Sequencing was carried out using peripheral blood. As DNA, the CDR3 is TGCGCCAGCAGGGCGGACGAGGGTCGGCTCGCAGATACGCAGTATTTT. Translating it yields CASRADEGRLADTQYF.